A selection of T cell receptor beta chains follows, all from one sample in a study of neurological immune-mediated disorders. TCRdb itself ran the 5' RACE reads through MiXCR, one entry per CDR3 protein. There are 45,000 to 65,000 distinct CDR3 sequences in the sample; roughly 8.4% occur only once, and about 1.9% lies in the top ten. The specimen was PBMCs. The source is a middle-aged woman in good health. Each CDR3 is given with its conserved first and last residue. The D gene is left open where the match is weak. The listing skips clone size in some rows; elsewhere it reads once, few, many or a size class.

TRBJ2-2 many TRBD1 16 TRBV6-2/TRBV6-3 TGTGCCAGCAGGGCGACAGGGACCCCCACCACCGGGGAGCTGTTTTTT CASRATGTPTTGELFF
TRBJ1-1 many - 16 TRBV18 TGTGCCAGCACAATCGGTGGGTCGAACCTCAACACTGAAGCTTTCTTT CASTIGGSNLNTEAFF
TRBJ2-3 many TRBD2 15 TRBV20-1 TGCAGTGCTAGATCGGAGCGGGAGTACTTAGATACGCAGTATTTT CSARSEREYLDTQYF
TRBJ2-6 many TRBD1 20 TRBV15 TGTGCCACCAGCAGAACCCCGGGACAGTCTACGCCCTCTGGGGCCAACGTCCTGACTTTC CATSRTPGQSTPSGANVLTF
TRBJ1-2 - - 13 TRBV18 TGTGCCAGCTCACCGAGTCCTTCCTATGGCTACACCTTC CASSPSPSYGYTF
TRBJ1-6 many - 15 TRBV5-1 TGCGCCAGCAGCCGCGACGGGAGGAATAATTCACCCCTCCACTTT CASSRDGRNNSPLHF
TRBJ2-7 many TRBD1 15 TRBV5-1 TGCGCCAGCAGCTTGGAGGCAGGGGGAGTTTACGAGCAGTACTTC CASSLEAGGVYEQYF
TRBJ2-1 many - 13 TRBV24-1 TGTGCCACCAGTGATAGGCTTGACAATGAGCAGTTCTTC CATSDRLDNEQFF
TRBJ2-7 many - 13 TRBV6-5 TGTGCCAGCAGTTCGCTCCTAGCTGGAGAGCAGTACTTC CASSSLLAGEQYF
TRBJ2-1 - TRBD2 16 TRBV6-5 TGTGCCAGCAGTCCCCTACTCGGGAGGGCCGAGAATGAGCAGTTCTTC CASSPLLGRAENEQFF
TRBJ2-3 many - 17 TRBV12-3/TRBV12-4 TGTGCCAGCACCCCCTCTCCGCGAGGGCAGAGCACAGATACGCAGTATTTT CASTPSPRGQSTDTQYF
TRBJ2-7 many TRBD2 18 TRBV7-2 TGTGCCAGCAGCCTTCAAGGACAGCGGGGGTTCCGCTCCTACGAGCAGTACTTC CASSLQGQRGFRSYEQYF
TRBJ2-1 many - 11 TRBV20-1 TGCAGTGCTAGAGCGGGAAAGCTGTTGTTCTTC CSARAGKLLFF
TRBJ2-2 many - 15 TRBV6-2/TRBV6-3 TGTGCCAGCAGTCCCTGGACAGCCAGCACCGGGGAGCTGTTTTTT CASSPWTASTGELFF
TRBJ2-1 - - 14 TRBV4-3 TGCGCCAGCAGCCAGGGCACCGAAACGTCCCCTCAGTTCTTC CASSQGTETSPQFF
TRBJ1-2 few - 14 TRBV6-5 TGTGCCAGCAGTTACTACGGCAGGAGTTATGGCTACACCTTC CASSYYGRSYGYTF
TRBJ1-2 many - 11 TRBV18 TGTGCCAGCTCACCACTTGGGGACTACACCTTC CASSPLGDYTF